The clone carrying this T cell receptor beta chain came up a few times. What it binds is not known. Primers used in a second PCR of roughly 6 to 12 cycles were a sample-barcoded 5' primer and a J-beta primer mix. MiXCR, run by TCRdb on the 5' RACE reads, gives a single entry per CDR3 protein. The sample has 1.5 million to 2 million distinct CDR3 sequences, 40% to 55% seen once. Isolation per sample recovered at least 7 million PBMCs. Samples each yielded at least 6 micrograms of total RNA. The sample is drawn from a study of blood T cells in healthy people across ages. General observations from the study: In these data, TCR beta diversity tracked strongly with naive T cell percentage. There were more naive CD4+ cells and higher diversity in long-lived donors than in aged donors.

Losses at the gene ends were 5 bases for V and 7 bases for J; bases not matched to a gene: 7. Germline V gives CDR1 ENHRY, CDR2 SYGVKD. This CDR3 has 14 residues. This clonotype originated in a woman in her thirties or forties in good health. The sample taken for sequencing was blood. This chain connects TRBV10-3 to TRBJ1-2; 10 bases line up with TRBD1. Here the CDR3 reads CAISRRQGAVGYTF. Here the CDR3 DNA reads TGTGCCATCAGTCGGAGACAGGGGGCGGTTGGCTACACCTTC.